This entry lists 28 T cell receptor beta chains sequenced from one sample in a study of chemoradiotherapy in HPV16-positive cancers. Clones were read by immunoSEQ multiplex PCR, and TCRdb kept only the in-frame ones, dropping some. The repertoire holds some 35,000 clones, with around 92% as singletons. Sequenced material: blood, taken from a patient who underwent chemoradiotherapy. Receptors were obtained from a human donor with HPV-associated anogenital cancer.

V gene TRBV5-4 combines with J gene TRBJ1-1; D remains ambiguous. The germline V gene has CDR1 SGHNT and CDR2 YYREEE (reference sequence). Trimming took off 1 base at V and 2 bases at J, with 6 bases between the two ends. The CDR3 length is 13 residues. As DNA, the CDR3 is TGTGCCAGCAGCTTGAATTCAAACACTGAAGCTTTCTTT. This gives the protein CASSLNSNTEAFF. Full variable domain (missing parts from reference TRBV5-4 and TRBJ1-1): ETGVTQSPTHLIKTRGQQVTLRCSSQSGHNTVSWYQQALGQGPQFIFQYYREEENGRGNFPPRFSGLQFPNYSSELNVNALELDDSALYLCASSLNSNTEAFFGQGTRLTVV.

CDR3 region: CAWKGSSGGAGDQYF. The CDR3 DNA reads TGTGCCTGGAAAGGGTCTAGCGGGGGGGCCGGGGACCAGTACTTC. The chain employs TRBV30 and TRBJ2-5, with 12 bases matching TRBD2. V dropped 4 bases and J dropped 10; count of bases not matched to a gene: 13. The CDR3 is 15 amino acids. CDR1 GTSNPN and CDR2 SVGIG come from the germline V gene (reference sequence). Based on the CDR3 plus reference TRBV30 and TRBJ2-5, the full variable domain is SQTIHQWPATLVQPVGSPLSLECTVEGTSNPNLYWYRQAAGRGLQLLFYSVGIGQISSEVPQNLSASRPQDRQFILSSKKLLLSDSGFYLCAWKGSSGGAGDQYFGPGTRLLVL.

This chain joins TRBV4-1 and TRBJ2-1; D is perhaps TRBD1 or TRBD2 (6 bases each). Germline V gives CDR1 MGHRA, CDR2 YSYEKL. The length of the CDR3 is 17 residues. V lost 1 base, J lost 0 bases, and 13 bases lay in between. The CDR3 DNA reads as TGCGCCAGCAGCCAAGGACGGGGGCCGGGCTCCTACAATGAGCAGTTCTTC. It specifies CASSQGRGPGSYNEQFF.

This sequence joins TRBV10-3 and TRBJ2-2; D gene ambiguous. This CDR3 contains 11 residues. The V gene's germline CDR1 is ENHRY and CDR2 SYGVKD. The germline V and J ends were trimmed by 8 bases and 3 bases, with 4 bases remaining between them. CDR3: CAIGDTGELFF. Written as DNA, the CDR3 is TGTGCCATCGGAGACACCGGGGAGCTGTTTTTT.

The chain uses TRBV4-3 and TRBJ2-6; D call uncertain. V was clipped by 0 bases and J by 1 base, with 10 bases between them. CDR3 length: 17 amino acids. The germline CDR1 and CDR2 sequences are LGHNA and YSLEER. In DNA form, the CDR3 reads TGCGCCAGCAGCCAAGAATCGTCCGCATCTGGGGCCAACGTCCTGACTTTC. Its protein is CASSQESSASGANVLTF.

V gene TRBV18 combines with J gene TRBJ2-5; D call uncertain. Germline CDR1 is KGHSH and CDR2 is LQKENI. This CDR3 is 13 amino acids long. The ends were cut back, 3 bases at V and 5 bases at J, with 10 bases in the middle. The CDR3 protein is CASSPNLGETQYF. In nucleotides, the CDR3 is TGTGCCAGCTCACCCAATTTGGGGGAGACCCAGTACTTC.

J is TRBJ1-2 and V is TRBV5-4; 7 positions agree with TRBD1. The CDR3 consists of 14 residues. The ends lost 4 bases at V and 4 bases at J; junction bases unmatched: 7. The V gene's germline CDR1 is SGHNT and CDR2 YYREEE (reference sequence). CDR3 in DNA: TGTGCCAGCAGCCAGGGGACAGTCGGCTATGGCTACACCTTC. As protein: CASSQGTVGYGYTF.

Regarding this clone: The junction differs from germline at one of its ends, possibly a read error. The genes are TRBV29-1 and TRBJ1-1; D is unresolved. This CDR3 region has 17 residues. Germline V gene data show CDR1 as SQVTM and CDR2 as ANQGSEA. CDR3 nucleotide sequence: TGCAGCGTTGATCACCCATCGGTACTTCTGACGAACGCTGAAGCTTTCTTT. This encodes CSVDHPSVLLTNAEAFF.

The gene calls are TRBV19 and TRBJ2-5; D is ambiguous. Germline V gives CDR1 LNHDA, CDR2 SQIVND (reference sequence). The CDR3 is 14 amino acids. The ends were cut back, 1 base at V and 5 bases at J, with 11 bases in the middle. The CDR3 loop is CASSIVGGAETQYF. DNA for the CDR3: TGTGCCAGTAGTATAGTTGGCGGCGCGGAGACCCAGTACTTC.

The genes are TRBV19 and TRBJ2-7, with 9 bases aligning to TRBD1. Germline V CDR1 and CDR2: LNHDA, SQIVND (reference sequence). CDR3 size: 12 residues. The V gene end was trimmed by 7 bases and the J gene end by 6 bases; junction bases not matched to a gene: 4. In DNA form, the CDR3 reads TGTGCCAGTATCACGGACAGGGGCGAGCAGTACTTC. It translates to CASITDRGEQYF. Drawing the rest from reference TRBV19 and TRBJ2-7, the complete variable domain is DGGITQSPKYLFRKEGQNVTLSCEQNLNHDAMYWYRQDPGQGLRLIYYSQIVNDFQKGDIAEGYSVSREKKESFPLTVTSAQKNPTAFYLCASITDRGEQYFGPGTRLTVT.

The count of this clone is one. This chain links TRBV7-3 with TRBJ1-1; D may be TRBD1 (5 bases). In germline, CDR1 is SGHTA, CDR2 FQGTGA. V lost 2 bases, J lost 5 bases, and 9 bases lay in between. The CDR3 extends over 13 amino acids. The CDR3 loop reads CASSLYGGTEAFF. In nucleotides, the CDR3 is TGTGCCAGCAGCTTATACGGGGGGACTGAAGCTTTCTTT.

This chain uses TRBV5-5 with TRBJ2-5; no definite D call. The CDR3 runs to 12 residues. In germline, CDR1 is SGHKS, CDR2 YYEKEE (reference sequence). Trimming stripped 7 bases from V and 5 bases from J, with 12 bases between. The CDR3 sequence: CASGTQWETQYF. The DNA of the CDR3 is TGTGCCAGCGGCACCCAATGGGAGACCCAGTACTTC.

This chain joins TRBV2 and TRBJ2-5, with 10 nucleotides matching TRBD2. CDR1 and CDR2 (germline): SNHLY, FYNNEI. This CDR3 has 14 residues. V lost 7 bases and J lost 5; bases outside the gene matches: 7. CDR3 residues: CASKRASGGETQYF. The CDR3 nucleotides are TGTGCCAGCAAAAGGGCTAGCGGGGGTGAGACCCAGTACTTC.

The chain is built from TRBV2 and TRBJ1-5; D unresolved. The CDR3 sequence is 13 residues long. The V end was cut by 4 bases, the J end by 4 bases, with 8 bases between. Germline CDR1 is SNHLY and CDR2 is FYNNEI. The CDR3 loop reads CASSVDGNQPQHF. CDR3 in DNA: TGTGCCAGCAGTGTGGATGGGAATCAGCCCCAGCATTTT.

The chain joins TRBV6-5 to TRBJ1-5, with 7 bases fitting TRBD1. The CDR3 contains 15 residues. The V and J ends lost 6 bases and 2 bases, in that order; junction bases with no gene match: 7. CDR1 and CDR2 (germline): MNHEY, SVGAGI. The CDR3 here is CASRQQGSGNQPQHF. The CDR3 region has the DNA TGTGCCAGCAGACAACAGGGGAGTGGCAATCAGCCCCAGCATTTT.

This clone came up once. This rearrangement joins TRBV18 to TRBJ2-2; the match to TRBD1 covers 8 bases. The CDR3 length is 24 residues. CDR1 and CDR2 (germline): KGHSH, LQKENI. J was trimmed by 1 base and V by 7 bases; bases with no gene match: 32. CDR3 amino acids: CASYTRRGTGTDLDPTMNTGELFF. The CDR3 DNA reads as TGTGCCAGCTACACTCGTAGGGGGACAGGAACTGACCTAGACCCGACCATGAACACCGGGGAGCTGTTTTTT. The entire variable domain, with the rest obtained from reference TRBV18 and TRBJ2-2, is as follows: NAGVMQNPRHLVRRRGQEARLRCSPMKGHSHVYWYRQLPEEGLKFMVYLQKENIIDESGMPKERFSAEFPKEGPSILRIQQVVRGDSAAYFCASYTRRGTGTDLDPTMNTGELFFGEGSRLTVL.

The chain combines TRBV5-1 with TRBJ2-2, with D tentatively TRBD1 or TRBD2 (5 bases each). Trimming stripped 6 bases from V and 4 bases from J, with 10 bases between. Germline CDR1 reads SGHRS; CDR2 reads YFSETQ. The CDR3 contains 13 residues. CDR3 region: CASNLGATGELFF. CDR3 nucleotide sequence: TGCGCCAGCAACCTCGGGGCCACCGGGGAGCTGTTTTTT. The whole variable domain, filled in from reference TRBV5-1 and TRBJ2-2, reads KAGVTQTPRYLIKTRGQQVTLSCSPISGHRSVSWYQQTPGQGLQFLFEYFSETQRNKGNFPGRFSGRQFSNSRSEMNVSTLELGDSALYLCASNLGATGELFFGEGSRLTVL.

The V call is TRBV30, the J call TRBJ1-6, with TRBD1 matching 7 bases. In germline, CDR1 is GTSNPN, CDR2 SVGIG (reference sequence). The V and J ends lost 5 bases and 2 bases, in that order; junction bases with no gene match: 6. This CDR3 contains 15 residues. CDR3 sequence reads: CAWATGTAYNSPLHF. The CDR3 DNA reads as TGTGCCTGGGCCACCGGGACAGCCTATAATTCACCCCTCCACTTT.

The genes are TRBV18 and TRBJ2-1; TRBD1 matches 10 bases. The ends lost 5 bases at V and 2 bases at J; junction bases unmatched: 3. The CDR3 length is 15 residues. Germline-derived CDR1 and CDR2 are KGHSH and LQKENI. Here the CDR3 reads CASSAGTGAYNEQFF. The CDR3 region has the DNA TGTGCCAGCTCAGCCGGGACAGGGGCCTACAATGAGCAGTTCTTC.

V is TRBV10-2 and J is TRBJ2-7, with 7 bases lining up with TRBD2. Germline V CDR1 and CDR2: WSHSY, SAAADI. This CDR3 region has 15 residues. Losses at the gene ends were 6 bases for V and 2 bases for J; bases not matched to a gene: 10. The CDR3: CASRSGGGWTYEQYF. DNA of the CDR3: TGCGCCAGCAGGTCCGGGGGAGGGTGGACCTACGAGCAGTACTTC.

V gene TRBV6-5 combines with J gene TRBJ2-7; no clear D gene. Germline CDR1 MNHEY, CDR2 SVGAGI. V was trimmed by 8 bases and J by 6 bases, leaving 20 bases between them. This CDR3 spans 14 amino acids. The CDR3 is CASQGQADLSEQYF. DNA of the CDR3: TGTGCCAGCCAAGGTCAGGCGGACCTCTCCGAGCAGTACTTC.

The chain combines TRBV7-9 with TRBJ2-7; TRBD2 matches 7 bases. This CDR3 comprises 13 residues. CDR1 is SEHNR, CDR2 FQNEAQ, per germline (reference sequence). V was pared by 5 bases and J by 3 bases, with 4 bases of the junction left unmatched. The CDR3 sequence is CASSPGLVYEQYF. CDR3 nucleotides: TGTGCCAGCAGCCCTGGACTAGTCTACGAGCAGTACTTC.

The CDR3 loop reads CASSQAGYTGELFF. As DNA, the CDR3 is TGTGCCAGCAGCCAAGCGGGGTACACCGGGGAGCTGTTTTTT. The gene calls are TRBV14 and TRBJ2-2; TRBD2 might be the D (5 bases). CDR1 and CDR2 from the germline V gene are SGHDN and FVKESK. The V end was cut by 1 base, the J end by 3 bases, with 6 bases between. This CDR3 comprises 14 residues.

The chain links TRBV6-1 to TRBJ1-2, with 8 bases that match TRBD1. After removal of 7 bases from V and 4 bases from J, the junction contained 8 bases not matched to a gene. Germline V CDR1 and CDR2: MNHNS, SASEGT. The CDR3 loop spans 14 amino acids. CDR3 residues: CASIPGQVPYGYTF. CDR3 nucleotides: TGTGCCAGCATCCCGGGACAGGTACCCTATGGCTACACCTTC.

V and J are TRBV7-9 and TRBJ1-2; 9 bases align to TRBD1. The germline V gene has CDR1 SEHNR and CDR2 FQNEAQ (reference sequence). This CDR3 is built from 14 residues. J lost 2 bases, V lost 4 bases, and 2 bases had no gene match. This chain's CDR3 is CASSWTGENYGYTF. The CDR3, as DNA: TGTGCCAGCAGCTGGACAGGGGAGAACTATGGCTACACCTTC.

The chain links TRBV19 to TRBJ2-1; 11 bases map to TRBD2. CDR3 length: 17 amino acids. J was trimmed by 0 bases and V by 5 bases; bases with no gene match: 6. Germline V gene lookup returns CDR1 LNHDA and CDR2 SQIVND (reference sequence). The CDR3 here is CASSETSGGGSYNEQFF. CDR3 coding DNA: TGTGCCAGTAGTGAAACTAGCGGGGGTGGCTCCTACAATGAGCAGTTCTTC.

This chain links TRBV6-1 with TRBJ2-7; weak D call: TRBD2 (5 bases). The CDR3 consists of 13 residues. The germline V and J ends were trimmed by 6 bases and 2 bases, with 11 bases remaining between them. CDR1 MNHNS and CDR2 SASEGT come from the germline V gene. The CDR3 DNA reads TGTGCCAGCAGCGTGGAGGCAGCCTACGAGCAGTACTTC. Amino acids: CASSVEAAYEQYF.

The V and J genes are TRBV27 and TRBJ1-2, with 9 bases identical to TRBD1. The CDR3 covers 14 residues. Germline-derived CDR1 and CDR2 are MNHEY and SMNVEV (reference sequence). V was clipped by 4 bases and J by 8 bases; unmatched bases: 8. CDR3 amino acids: CASSSGQGSWGYTF. The CDR3 bases are TGTGCCAGCAGTTCGGGACAGGGTTCGTGGGGCTACACCTTC.